This T cell receptor (beta chain) was captured by sequencing in a study of T-cell memory formation after mild COVID-19. The sample holds a few counts of this clonotype. TCRdb itself ran the 5' RACE reads through MiXCR, one entry per CDR3 protein. The sample includes 250,000 to 350,000 distinct CDR3 sequences, more than 15% of them seen just once. V was pared by 6 bases and J by 9 bases, with 18 bases of the junction left unmatched. The CDR3 length is 16 residues. CDR1 is MNHEY and CDR2 is SVGEGT in the germline V gene. Sequencing was carried out using PBMCs or a T cell subset sorted from them (not recorded which). The V gene is TRBV6-2 or TRBV6-3, the J gene TRBJ2-3; 7 nucleotides agree with TRBD2. The source of this sequence is a young man who had mild COVID-19 (a few samples of this study predate the infection). Cell type and time point are not known. In DNA form, the CDR3 reads TGTGCCAGCAGCCGTCTCCTCATTAGCGGGCGCCCCACGCAGTATTTT. This translates into CASSRLLISGRPTQYF.